The 4 T cell receptor beta chains below all came from one sample that was sequenced in a study of blood T cell repertoires in COVID-19. Repertoires were generated with immunoSEQ multiplex PCR, while TCRdb's copy carries only in-frame clones and drops some. The table includes about 48,000 clones, about three quarters detected once. Sequencing used peripheral blood. Source of these receptors: a human donor with active or convalescent COVID-19. The donor label of this sample is uncertain.

The chain joins TRBV2 to TRBJ1-6; D uncertain. The germline V gene encodes CDR1 SNHLY and CDR2 FYNNEI. The CDR3 is made up of 15 amino acids. With 4 bases removed from V and 8 bases from J, the gap between germline ends came to 15 bases. The DNA for the CDR3 is TGTGCCAGCAGTGGGGCGGCGGGAGGTTATTCACCCCTCCACTTT. Residues: CASSGAAGGYSPLHF.

This clone was recorded only once. The CDR3 is CAISELSSGANVLTF. CDR3 in DNA: TGTGCCATCAGTGAGCTCTCGTCTGGGGCCAACGTCCTGACTTTC. The chain combines TRBV10-3 with TRBJ2-6; no firm D call. Per the germline V gene, CDR1 is ENHRY and CDR2 is SYGVKD. The CDR3 totals 15 residues. V was pared by 2 bases and J by 1 base, with 6 bases between.

The chain recombines TRBV2 with TRBJ2-7; 11 nucleotides agree with TRBD2. V dropped 6 bases and J dropped 5; count of bases not matched to a gene: 18. The CDR3 totals 18 residues. Germline CDR1 reads SNHLY; CDR2 reads FYNNEI. CDR3 sequence: CASSRTPGLAVLGNEQYF. Here the CDR3 DNA reads TGTGCCAGCAGCCGTACCCCGGGACTAGCGGTTTTAGGCAACGAGCAGTACTTC.

The V call is TRBV3-1 (or the pseudogene TRBV3-2), the J call TRBJ1-2, with 10 bases identical to TRBD1. The CDR3 covers 15 residues. The V and J ends lost 4 bases and 8 bases, in that order; junction bases with no gene match: 10. The germline CDR1 and CDR2 sequences are LGHDT and YNNKEL (reference sequence). In DNA form, the CDR3 reads TGTGCCAGCAGCCGAGTGGGACAGGGGTCGGGAGGCTACACCTTC. Protein: CASSRVGQGSGGYTF.